Below are 21 T cell receptor beta chains sequenced from a single sample in a study of OX40 agonist ivuxolimab in advanced cancers. The repertoire was sequenced with immunoSEQ multiplex PCR; TCRdb's copy has only in-frame clones and lacks some. The sample shows roughly 120,000 clones, 92% of them seen only once. The specimen was CD4+ or CD8+ T cells sorted from blood, collected in a trial of the OX40 agonist ivuxolimab. Receptors originate from an adult with an advanced solid tumor such as melanoma, head and neck, liver or kidney cancer.

This sequence joins TRBV9 and TRBJ2-1, with D perhaps TRBD2 (6 bases). This CDR3 comprises 13 residues. Germline values: CDR1 SGDLS, CDR2 YYNGEE. V was cut by 2 bases and J by 5 bases, with 8 bases left in between. The CDR3 DNA follows: TGTGCCAGCAGCGTGGGACTGAACAATGAGCAGTTCTTC. Its translation: CASSVGLNNEQFF.

Written as DNA, the CDR3 is TGTGCCAGCACCTACAGAGTCTCTGGAAACACCATATATTTT. Residues: CASTYRVSGNTIYF. J is TRBJ1-3 and V is TRBV28, with D uncertain. Trimming stripped 7 bases from V and 0 bases from J, with 10 bases between. Germline loops: CDR1 MDHEN, CDR2 SYDVKM. CDR3 length: 14 residues.

The rearrangement uses TRBV6-5 and TRBJ1-3; D gene uncertain. This CDR3 has 15 amino acids. Germline lookup yields CDR1 MNHEY and CDR2 SVGAGI. Between the trimmed V and J ends, which lost 6 bases and 0 bases, there was a span of 12 bases. The CDR3: CASREDGSSGNTIYF. CDR3 sequence (DNA): TGTGCCAGCAGAGAGGACGGAAGCTCTGGAAACACCATATATTTT.

This clone has just one count. The genes are TRBV11-2 and TRBJ2-7; TRBD1 or TRBD2 may be the D gene (5 bases each). The CDR3 is 18 amino acids. Germline V gives CDR1 SGHAT, CDR2 FQNNGV. Trimming stripped 3 bases from V and 1 base from J, with 22 bases between. The DNA for the CDR3 is TGTGCCAGCAGCTTTAGGGCGGACATTGGGGGACGTTCCTACGAGCAGTACTTC. Amino acids: CASSFRADIGGRSYEQYF.

The genes are TRBV6-1 and TRBJ1-1, with TRBD1 identical over 9 bases. The trim removed 4 bases at V and 4 bases at J, leaving 4 bases unmatched. This CDR3 has 14 residues. Germline CDR1 reads MNHNS; CDR2 reads SASEGT. This CDR3 reads CASSVTTGGTEAFF. CDR3 bases: TGTGCCAGCAGTGTCACGACAGGGGGCACTGAAGCTTTCTTT.

The rearrangement joins TRBV5-1 to TRBJ2-3; tentatively, D is TRBD2 (6 bases). The CDR3 covers 16 residues. Germline V CDR1 and CDR2: SGHRS, YFSETQ. V was shortened by 3 bases and J by 0 bases, with 14 bases between the two germline ends. CDR3 region: CASSWEERVSTDTQYF. The CDR3 bases are TGCGCCAGCAGCTGGGAGGAGCGGGTTAGCACAGATACGCAGTATTTT.

J is TRBJ2-1 and V is TRBV7-9, with D hard to call. V shed 4 bases and J shed 3 bases, with 16 bases lying between them. CDR3 size: 16 residues. Looked up from germline, CDR1 is SEHNR and CDR2 is FQNEAQ (reference sequence). The CDR3 protein is CASSSGPTNLYNEQFF. In DNA form, the CDR3 reads TGTGCCAGCAGCTCCGGACCCACGAACCTCTACAATGAGCAGTTCTTC.

This chain links TRBV28 with TRBJ1-2; a possible D gene is TRBD1 (6 bases). The CDR3 consists of 17 residues. Germline CDR1 is MDHEN and CDR2 is SYDVKM. Deletions cut 5 bases from V and 4 bases from J, with 23 bases between. Here the CDR3 DNA reads TGTGCCAGCAGTCCTTTTACGGGGCAGGGGACTCTCTATGGCTACACCTTC. It yields the protein CASSPFTGQGTLYGYTF.

Here the CDR3 DNA reads TGTGCCAGTAGTAGACAGGTGAGCTCCTACGAGCAGTACTTC. Its protein is CASSRQVSSYEQYF. The gene calls are TRBV19 and TRBJ2-7, with D possibly TRBD1 on 6 matching bases. The CDR3 spans 14 residues. Germline CDR1 LNHDA, CDR2 SQIVND (reference sequence). V gave up 4 bases and J gave up 0 bases, with 10 bases separating them.

This chain uses TRBV30 with TRBJ1-5; no reliable D call. Germline CDR1 is GTSNPN and CDR2 is SVGIG (reference sequence). The CDR3 length is 15 residues. V was shortened by 2 bases and J by 1 base, with 12 bases between the two germline ends. CDR3 in DNA: TGTGCCTGGAGTAGCATGGGGATAAGCAATCAGCCCCAGCATTTT. Translation gives CAWSSMGISNQPQHF.

This chain uses TRBV4-3 with TRBJ1-1; D is ambiguous. The CDR3 extends over 16 amino acids. The ends were cut back, 0 bases at V and 0 bases at J, with 11 bases in the middle. The germline CDR1 and CDR2 sequences are LGHNA and YSLEER. This chain's CDR3 is CASSQDRGSMNTEAFF. CDR3 nucleotide sequence: TGCGCCAGCAGCCAAGACCGGGGATCTATGAACACTGAAGCTTTCTTT.

V gene TRBV19 combines with J gene TRBJ1-5, with D tentatively TRBD1 (5 bases). Trimming stripped 7 bases from V and 1 base from J, with 11 bases between. This CDR3 contains 14 residues. Germline CDR1 LNHDA, CDR2 SQIVND (reference sequence). The CDR3 sequence is CASNGRTSNQPQHF. CDR3 sequence (DNA): TGTGCCAGTAATGGACGGACAAGCAATCAGCCCCAGCATTTT.

This chain joins TRBV28 and TRBJ1-2; 8 bases agree with TRBD1. The CDR3 contains 16 residues. Germline V gene lookup returns CDR1 MDHEN and CDR2 SYDVKM. With V trimmed by 5 bases and J by 4 bases, 12 bases remained unmatched. This chain's CDR3 is CASSPRADRAIYGYTF. CDR3 in DNA: TGTGCCAGCAGTCCCCGGGCGGACAGGGCGATCTATGGCTACACCTTC.

The gene calls are TRBV27 and TRBJ2-7; TRBD2 agrees at 10 bases. Trimming at V came to 0 bases and at J to 6 bases, leaving 5 bases not matched to a gene. Germline lookup yields CDR1 MNHEY and CDR2 SMNVEV (reference sequence). The CDR3 sequence is 15 residues long. CDR3 region: CASSLSPSGSFEQYF. In DNA, the CDR3 is TGTGCCAGCAGTTTATCGCCTAGCGGGAGCTTCGAGCAGTACTTC.

The CDR3 reads CASSLGTSNYGYTF. In DNA form, the CDR3 reads TGTGCCAGCAGCCTGGGGACGTCAAACTATGGCTACACCTTC. V usage is TRBV4-2 and J usage is TRBJ1-2; possibly TRBD1 for D (5 bases). The CDR3 has 14 residues. The V gene lost 4 bases and the J gene lost 2 bases, with 11 bases spanning the gap. Germline assignment: CDR1 LGHNA and CDR2 YNFKEQ.

V usage is TRBV5-1 and J usage is TRBJ1-1, with 11 positions matching TRBD1. Losses at the gene ends were 2 bases for V and 2 bases for J; bases not matched to a gene: 5. The CDR3 extends over 16 amino acids. Looked up from germline, CDR1 is SGHRS and CDR2 is YFSETQ. This chain's CDR3 is CASSFGTGGSNTEAFF. The CDR3 DNA is TGCGCCAGCAGCTTCGGGACAGGGGGAAGTAACACTGAAGCTTTCTTT.

The chain employs TRBV28 and TRBJ1-4; D ambiguous. Germline V gives CDR1 MDHEN, CDR2 SYDVKM. V was cut by 5 bases and J by 8 bases, with 12 bases left in between. CDR3 length: 13 amino acids. The CDR3 DNA is TGTGCCAGCAGTCCGCCCCGCCTAGAAAAACTGTTTTTT. Translated, it gives CASSPPRLEKLFF.

V and J are TRBV5-4 and TRBJ2-3, with D perhaps being TRBD1 or TRBD2 (5 bases each). The germline gives CDR1 SGHNT, CDR2 YYREEE (reference sequence). This CDR3 has 15 residues. Trimming took off 4 bases at V and 0 bases at J, with 12 bases between the two ends. The CDR3 sequence: CASSLWDGSTDTQYF. The CDR3 region has the DNA TGTGCCAGCAGCCTTTGGGACGGAAGCACAGATACGCAGTATTTT.

J is TRBJ1-1 and V is TRBV7-2; 7 nucleotides align to TRBD1. The V gene end was trimmed by 5 bases and the J gene end by 0 bases; junction bases not matched to a gene: 12. The CDR3 is made up of 17 amino acids. Looked up from germline, CDR1 is SGHTA and CDR2 is FQGNSA. CDR3 nucleotide sequence: TGTGCCAGCAGCCCGCCGCAGGGGGGGGTAATGAACACTGAAGCTTTCTTT. This codes for CASSPPQGGVMNTEAFF.

This chain links TRBV9 with TRBJ2-1; D may be TRBD1 (6 bases). The V end lost 0 bases, the J end lost 1 base, and 8 bases lay between the germline ends. From germline, CDR1 is SGDLS and CDR2 YYNGEE. The length of the CDR3 is 15 residues. The CDR3 sequence is CASSVEGGSYNEQFF. CDR3 bases: TGTGCCAGCAGCGTAGAAGGGGGTTCCTACAATGAGCAGTTCTTC.

V is TRBV27 and J is TRBJ2-7; D gene uncertain. The V end was cut by 5 bases, the J end by 4 bases, with 18 bases between. The germline V gene encodes CDR1 MNHEY and CDR2 SMNVEV (reference sequence). The length of the CDR3 is 15 residues. In nucleotides, the CDR3 is TGTGCCAGCAGTAGTCAAGGTATCGTTTTATACGAGCAGTACTTC. Translation: CASSSQGIVLYEQYF.